Below, one T cell receptor beta chain is given with its context. No antigen is known for it. These data come from a study of OX40 agonist ivuxolimab in advanced cancers. General study results and limits: Relative to CD4+, CD8+ T cells held more expanded clones on average.

This table comes from immunoSEQ multiplex PCR, and its TCRdb copy is limited to in-frame clones, with some not included. In the table there are roughly 100,000 clones, around 90% of which are singletons. The source of this sequence is an adult with an advanced solid tumor such as melanoma, head and neck, liver or kidney cancer. This specimen was CD4+ or CD8+ T cells sorted from blood, taken in a trial of the OX40 agonist ivuxolimab.

CDR3 in DNA: TGTGCCAGCAGCTTAGACCGGACACAGGGATACGAGCAGTACTTC. Amino acids: CASSLDRTQGYEQYF. V usage is TRBV11-2 and J usage is TRBJ2-7; possibly TRBD1 for D (6 bases). Germline CDR1 is SGHAT and CDR2 is FQNNGV. Trimming shortened V by 0 bases and J by 4 bases, and 13 bases separated the two germline ends. The length of the CDR3 is 15 residues.